Presented here are 23 T cell receptor beta chains from one specimen sequenced in a study of Graves' ophthalmopathy and Graves' hyperthyroidism. The TCR beta CDR3 regions underwent amplification from RNA transcripts. HTBI primers were employed in first-round RT-PCR, then a second-round multiplex PCR followed. MiXCR, applied by TCRdb to the multiplex PCR reads, yields one record per CDR3 protein. The sample lists roughly 700,000 distinct CDR3 sequences, roughly 40% occurring once. Input material: peripheral blood. Receptor source: an adult man with Graves' ophthalmopathy.

In this sample, this clonotype turned up a few times. The chain recombines TRBV19 with TRBJ1-5; D perhaps matches TRBD1 (5 bases). V lost 5 bases and J lost 10, with 24 bases in between. CDR1 is LNHDA, CDR2 SQIVND, per germline (reference sequence). This CDR3 contains 16 residues. The CDR3: CASSPRGDSIGRPQHF. The CDR3 bases are TGTGCCAGTAGTCCCCGGGGGGACTCGATCGGCAGACCCCAGCATTTT.

This chain links TRBV9 with TRBJ2-5; 9 nucleotides match TRBD2. The germline V gene has CDR1 SGDLS and CDR2 YYNGEE. CDR3 size: 17 residues. V shed 0 bases and J 4 bases; nucleotides not matched to a gene: 10. CDR3 in DNA: TGTGCCAGCAGCGTAGGGGCGCGGGGGGGCAGTACAGAGACCCAGTACTTC. It specifies CASSVGARGGSTETQYF.

The chain combines TRBV20-1 with TRBJ2-5, with TRBD1 matching over 8 bases. Trimming cost V 6 bases and J 4 bases; bases outside gene matches: 16. The CDR3 sequence is 16 residues long. Germline V gives CDR1 DFQATT, CDR2 SNEGSKA (reference sequence). CDR3 in amino acids: CSAVDNRGYPIETQYF. DNA of the CDR3: TGCAGTGCCGTCGACAACAGGGGGTACCCCATAGAGACCCAGTACTTC.

This clonotype was found many times. The chain combines TRBV2 with TRBJ1-6, with a weak D call TRBD1 (5 bases). The CDR3 is 14 amino acids. Germline V CDR1 and CDR2: SNHLY, FYNNEI. Trimming shortened V by 5 bases and J by 7 bases, and 12 bases separated the two germline ends. Here the CDR3 reads CASSTKRGNSPLHF. The CDR3 bases are TGTGCCAGCAGTACGAAAAGGGGCAATTCACCCCTCCACTTT.

This clonotype showed up many times. The V and J genes are TRBV19 and TRBJ2-5; TRBD1 might be the D (6 bases). CDR3 length equals 11 residues. The V end was cut by 9 bases, the J end by 5 bases, with 10 bases between. In germline, CDR1 is LNHDA, CDR2 SQIVND (reference sequence). The CDR3 bases are TGTGCCAGCAGGGGTTGGGAGACCCAGTACTTC. This gives the protein CASRGWETQYF. Supplemented by reference TRBV19 and TRBJ2-5, the full variable domain reads DGGITQSPKYLFRKEGQNVTLSCEQNLNHDAMYWYRQDPGQGLRLIYYSQIVNDFQKGDIAEGYSVSREKKESFPLTVTSAQKNPTAFYLCASRGWETQYFGPGTRLLVL.

This clonotype was picked up many times. This chain uses TRBV19 with TRBJ1-6, with D possibly matching TRBD1 (6 bases). Between the trimmed V and J ends, which lost 3 bases and 10 bases, there was a span of 13 bases. The germline CDR1 and CDR2 sequences are LNHDA and SQIVND (reference sequence). The CDR3 sequence is 14 residues long. This CDR3 reads CASSIDDRTSPLHF. The CDR3 DNA reads TGTGCCAGTAGTATCGATGACAGGACGTCACCCCTCCACTTT.

A few counts support this clonotype. The rearrangement joins TRBV9 to TRBJ1-1; possible D gene TRBD1, 5 bases. The CDR3 sequence is 14 residues long. Trimming took off 4 bases at V and 3 bases at J, with 13 bases between the two ends. From germline, CDR1 is SGDLS and CDR2 YYNGEE. The CDR3 reads CASSPNGADTEAFF. CDR3 bases: TGTGCCAGCAGCCCAAACGGGGCCGACACTGAAGCTTTCTTT.

The V and J genes are TRBV25-1 and TRBJ2-7; no clear D gene. Germline V CDR1 and CDR2: MGHDK, SYGVNS. The V end was cut by 11 bases, the J end by 0 bases, with 11 bases between. CDR3 length equals 12 residues. The CDR3 bases are TGTGCCCTCACAGACCCCTCCTACGAGCAGTACTTC. Amino acid sequence: CALTDPSYEQYF.

The rearrangement uses TRBV5-1 and TRBJ2-7; a possible D gene is TRBD1 (7 bases). The germline gives CDR1 SGHRS, CDR2 YFSETQ. This CDR3 spans 14 amino acids. Between the trimmed V and J ends, which lost 3 bases and 5 bases, there was a span of 15 bases. The CDR3 region is CASSSAGQTHEQYF. CDR3 nucleotides: TGCGCCAGCAGCTCGGCGGGACAGACCCACGAGCAGTACTTC.

This clonotype has ten or more counts. J is TRBJ1-2 and V is TRBV15, with D tentatively TRBD1 (5 bases). The CDR3 is 13 amino acids. V was trimmed by 1 base and J by 3 bases, leaving 6 bases between them. Germline V gives CDR1 LNHNV, CDR2 YYDKDF (reference sequence). DNA for the CDR3: TGTGCCACCAGCAGAGGACAGTACTATGGCTACACCTTC. Its protein is CATSRGQYYGYTF.

This chain joins TRBV25-1 and TRBJ1-1, with 7 bases aligning to TRBD1. Germline V CDR1 and CDR2: MGHDK, SYGVNS. CDR3 length: 16 residues. J gave up 0 bases and V 6 bases, and 10 bases lay outside the gene matches. The DNA of the CDR3 is TGTGCCAGCAGCTTGGAAGGGACAGCCATGAACACTGAAGCTTTCTTT. Its protein product is CASSLEGTAMNTEAFF.

This clonotype was counted at least ten times. The CDR3 sequence: CASSPPQGAGTEAFF. In DNA form, the CDR3 reads TGTGCCAGCAGCCCGCCACAGGGGGCAGGCACTGAAGCTTTCTTT. The chain recombines TRBV7-2 with TRBJ1-1; 9 bases line up with TRBD1. The CDR3 totals 15 residues. Germline-derived CDR1 and CDR2 are SGHTA and FQGNSA. V lost 5 bases, J lost 4 bases, and 8 bases stayed unmatched.

To note about this clonotype: A much larger clone differs from this one at a single base, so this may be a read error. The V call is TRBV7-4, the J call TRBJ1-3; possibly TRBD1 for D (5 bases). The V and J ends lost 4 bases and 0 bases respectively, with 10 bases between them. CDR1 SGHVT and CDR2 SQSDAQ come from the germline V gene. This CDR3 has 15 residues. CDR3 sequence (DNA): TGTGCCAGCAGCTCCTTGACAGCCTCTGGAAACACCATATATTTT. Amino acids: CASSSLTASGNTIYF.

V usage is TRBV10-3 and J usage is TRBJ2-7; D is unclear. CDR1 is ENHRY, CDR2 SYGVKD, per germline. Trimming shortened V by 0 bases and J by 6 bases, and 9 bases separated the two germline ends. CDR3 size: 13 residues. The CDR3 loop reads CAISESVSSEQYF. As DNA, the CDR3 is TGTGCCATCAGTGAGTCGGTTTCGTCCGAGCAGTACTTC.

This clonotype was counted a single time. J is TRBJ2-7 and V is TRBV25-1; TRBD2 aligns across 7 bases. CDR1 MGHDK and CDR2 SYGVNS come from the germline V gene. V lost 8 bases, J lost 6 bases, and 16 bases stayed unmatched. The CDR3 runs 15 residues. The CDR3 sequence: CASGRGSGKGTEQYF. In nucleotides, the CDR3 is TGTGCCAGCGGGCGCGGGAGCGGGAAGGGTACCGAGCAGTACTTC.

A word on this clonotype: This may stem from a read error, because a much larger clone lies one nucleotide away. The chain has TRBV2 and TRBJ2-7; 7 bases align to TRBD1. Germline assignment: CDR1 SNHLY and CDR2 FYNNEI. The CDR3 runs 16 residues. The junction had 20 bases not matched to a gene; V was cut back by 10 bases and J by 5 bases. Here the CDR3 reads CATSSSGQTGDDEQYF. The CDR3 bases are TGTGCCACCAGCAGTTCCGGTCAAACAGGGGATGACGAGCAGTACTTC.

The chain uses TRBV7-2 and TRBJ1-2; 8 bases line up with TRBD1. Trimming took 5 bases from V and 5 from J; bases not matched to a gene: 13. Looked up from germline, CDR1 is SGHTA and CDR2 is FQGNSA. The CDR3 has 16 amino acids. CDR3 DNA: TGTGCCAGCAGCCAAGATTTGGGGCAGGGGGCTTATGGCTACACCTTC. Amino acid sequence: CASSQDLGQGAYGYTF.

This clonotype came up many times. The rearrangement uses TRBV25-1 and TRBJ2-2, with 8 nucleotides matching TRBD2. CDR3 size: 14 residues. The germline V gene encodes CDR1 MGHDK and CDR2 SYGVNS. V dropped 6 bases and J dropped 6; count of bases not matched to a gene: 6. The CDR3 nucleotides read TGTGCCAGCAGCTTATCAGCGGGAGCCGGGGAGCTGTTTTTT. Amino acids: CASSLSAGAGELFF.

The chain's CDR3 is CASSESSGNYEQYF. The CDR3 nucleotides read TGTGCCAGTAGTGAGTCTAGCGGGAACTACGAGCAGTACTTC. The V gene is TRBV19, the J gene TRBJ2-7; 9 bases map to TRBD2. CDR1 is LNHDA and CDR2 is SQIVND in the germline V gene (reference sequence). The CDR3 is 14 residues long. V dropped 5 bases and J dropped 3; count of bases not matched to a gene: 5.

This clonotype has at least ten counts. The chain carries TRBV10-3 and TRBJ2-7; 10 bases are a match to TRBD1. Germline CDR1 reads ENHRY; CDR2 reads SYGVKD. CDR3 length: 14 residues. V shed 6 bases and J 2 bases; nucleotides not matched to a gene: 4. Here the CDR3 reads CAIRAGTGAYEQYF. The CDR3 nucleotides are TGTGCCATCAGGGCCGGGACAGGGGCCTACGAGCAGTACTTC.

The chain links TRBV29-1 to TRBJ2-6, with D perhaps matching TRBD1 (5 bases). Trimming pared 7 bases from V and 2 bases from J, leaving 12 bases between. The length of the CDR3 is 14 residues. Germline lookup yields CDR1 SQVTM and CDR2 ANQGSEA. The CDR3 DNA follows: TGCAGCGCCGACAGCGACACTGGGGCCAACGTCCTGACTTTC. It codes for CSADSDTGANVLTF.

This clonotype was observed a handful of times. The junction shows a germline mismatch at one end, possibly a read error. V gene TRBV24-1 combines with J gene TRBJ1-5; TRBD1 aligns across 12 bases. Germline loops: CDR1 KGHDR, CDR2 SFDVKD. The CDR3 contains 16 residues. The CDR3 nucleotides read TGTGCCAGCAGTACTGGGACAGGGGGCTTAAGGCAGCCCCAGCATTTT. It is translated as CASSTGTGGLRQPQHF.

This clonotype is a singleton in its sample. The CDR3 region has the DNA TGTGCCAGCAGTGAATTGAAGGTGGGAGAGACCCAGTACTTC. It is translated as CASSELKVGETQYF. This chain connects TRBV25-1 to TRBJ2-5; D gene unclear. CDR1 is MGHDK, CDR2 SYGVNS, per germline. The CDR3 contains 14 residues. V lost 1 base to trimming and J lost 4 bases, with 10 bases between them.